Shown below are 6 T cell receptor beta chains from a single sample sequenced in a study of regulatory T cells in long-lasting Graves disease. The time point was: newly diagnosed GD, antithyroid drugs for less than 3 months. Following extraction of RNA from PBMCs, that RNA was used to make the TCR library. To make TCR beta libraries, researchers used iRepertoire HTBI primers and Arm-PCR of CDR3 regions. TCRdb reprocessed the multiplex PCR reads via MiXCR and lists one record per CDR3 protein. The repertoire holds hundreds of thousands of distinct CDR3 sequences, over 15% seen once, with about 10% in the top ten. This same sample was also taken into another study, of T cells in Graves' hyperthyroidism and ophthalmopathy.

Material: peripheral blood mononuclear cells (PBMCs), obtained at new diagnosis, from a patient treated with antithyroid drugs. The receptors here all came from a woman in her 30s with Graves disease.

The table lists this clonotype with many counts. This sequence joins TRBV10-3 and TRBJ2-2; D assignment may be TRBD1 or TRBD2 (5 bases each). The germline CDR1 and CDR2 sequences are ENHRY and SYGVKD. The CDR3 is 18 residues long. Between the trimmed V and J ends, which lost 3 bases and 1 base, there was a span of 18 bases. The CDR3 DNA is TGTGCCATCAGTGACCTTGATGTTGGGACCGTGAACACCGGGGAGCTGTTTTTT. It codes for CAISDLDVGTVNTGELFF.

J is TRBJ1-6 and V is TRBV5-5; D is undetermined. Trimming took off 0 bases at V and 5 bases at J, with 9 bases between the two ends. Germline CDR1 is SGHKS and CDR2 is YYEKEE (reference sequence). This CDR3 contains 15 residues. CDR3 nucleotide sequence: TGTGCCAGCAGCTTGGGCCCATCCAATAATTCACCCCTCCACTTT. As protein: CASSLGPSNNSPLHF.

This clonotype occurred a few times. This chain uses TRBV4-3 with TRBJ2-5; TRBD1 is a possible D gene (6 bases). This CDR3 spans 14 amino acids. V gave up 5 bases and J gave up 1 base, with 11 bases separating them. CDR1 is LGHNA, CDR2 YSLEER, per germline. This CDR3 is CASSSWGPQETQYF. CDR3 nucleotides: TGCGCCAGCAGCTCTTGGGGGCCCCAAGAGACCCAGTACTTC.

This clonotype was found a few times. V gene TRBV5-1 combines with J gene TRBJ2-1; 9 bases align to TRBD2. This CDR3 region has 16 residues. Germline CDR1 reads SGHRS; CDR2 reads YFSETQ. With V trimmed by 0 bases and J by 7 bases, 8 bases remained unmatched. This CDR3 is CASSLERREGLNEQFF. DNA of the CDR3: TGCGCCAGCAGCTTGGAACGGCGGGAGGGCCTAAATGAGCAGTTCTTC.

The rearrangement joins TRBV7-8 to TRBJ2-7, with TRBD2 matching 7 bases. CDR3 length equals 16 residues. The V gene end was trimmed by 2 bases and the J gene end by 1 base; junction bases not matched to a gene: 8. The germline V gene has CDR1 SGHVS and CDR2 FQNEAQ. In nucleotides, the CDR3 is TGTGCCAGCAGCTTAAAGGGCGGGGAGGGATCCTACGAGCAGTACTTC. The encoded protein is CASSLKGGEGSYEQYF.

At least ten counts were recorded for this clonotype. The rearrangement links TRBV7-9 to TRBJ2-5; TRBD2 might be the D (7 bases). The germline V and J ends were trimmed by 3 bases and 1 base, with 21 bases remaining between them. Germline V gene sequence: CDR1 SEHNR, CDR2 FQNEAQ (reference sequence). CDR3 size: 18 residues. Written as DNA, the CDR3 is TGTGCCAGCAGCTTCCCGAAGAGGGGGGGGAGACTCCAAGAGACCCAGTACTTC. Translation: CASSFPKRGGRLQETQYF. Drawing the rest from reference TRBV7-9 and TRBJ2-5, the complete variable domain is DTGVSQNPRHKITKRGQNVTFRCDPISEHNRLYWYRQTLGQGPEFLTYFQNEAQLEKSRLLSDRFSAERPKGSFSTLEIQRTEQGDSAMYLCASSFPKRGGRLQETQYFGPGTRLLVL.